What follows describes a single T cell receptor beta chain. This entry comes from a study of blood T cell repertoires in COVID-19. Overall study context: Spain, Italy and the United States supplied samples that represented acute and convalescent COVID-19. PBMCs, B-cell-depleted T cells, or T cells provided the cDNA or gDNA that made up the material.

Per germline, CDR1 SGHNT and CDR2 YYREEE (reference sequence). With V trimmed by 4 bases and J by 2 bases, 7 bases remained unmatched. The CDR3 is 15 amino acids. In the study's own analysis: The assay estimated nucleated cells by amplifying reference gene primers. The protocol was immunoSEQ multiplex PCR, while the TCRdb copy is restricted to in-frame clones and leaves out a portion. The DNA was the basis for D and trimming; V, J and clone size are from that table. The data show about 330,000 clones, with 86% seen just once and around 1.5% held by the top ten. Input material: peripheral blood. This TCR came from a woman aged 45-65 years with acute or convalescent COVID-19. V is TRBV5-4 and J is TRBJ2-3, with 7 nucleotides matching TRBD2. The CDR3 DNA is TGTGCCAGCAGCCCGGAACTAGCGATCACAGATACGCAGTATTTT. Translation gives CASSPELAITDTQYF.